Each of the 17 T cell receptor beta chains below was sequenced from the same sample in a study of blood T cell repertoires in COVID-19. TCRdb's table, derived via immunoSEQ multiplex PCR, lists solely in-frame clones and lacks some. This sample yields 310,000 or so clones, of which approximately 86% are seen a single time; just over 9.5% belongs to the top ten. What was sequenced was peripheral blood. The receptors stem from a man aged 30 to 39 with COVID-19, enrolled during active disease.

V usage is TRBV12-5 and J usage is TRBJ1-4, with D perhaps matching TRBD1 (6 bases). The V gene lost 6 bases and the J gene lost 14 bases, with 16 bases spanning the gap. The CDR3 has 12 residues. Per the germline V gene, CDR1 is LGHNT and CDR2 is FRNRAP. CDR3 region: CASGTLIGQLFF. The CDR3 DNA sequence: TGTGCTAGTGGCACATTGATAGGACAGCTGTTTTTT.

V and J are TRBV27 and TRBJ2-7; possible D gene TRBD1, 5 bases. CDR3 length equals 17 residues. Trimming removed 0 bases from V and 2 bases from J, with 17 bases in between. Looked up from germline, CDR1 is MNHEY and CDR2 is SMNVEV (reference sequence). CDR3 region: CASSLSGFNRRAYEQYF. Written as DNA, the CDR3 is TGTGCCAGCAGTTTATCGGGATTTAACAGGCGAGCCTACGAGCAGTACTTC.

J is TRBJ2-3 and V is TRBV7-6; 8 positions agree with TRBD2. The germline CDR1 and CDR2 sequences are SGHVS and FNYEAQ. The junction had 12 bases not matched to a gene; V was cut back by 5 bases and J by 5 bases. This CDR3 has 16 amino acids. Here the CDR3 reads CASSPISGAPLDTQYF. The CDR3 nucleotides read TGTGCCAGCAGCCCGATTAGCGGGGCGCCATTAGATACGCAGTATTTT.

This sequence joins TRBV18 and TRBJ1-1; 8 positions match TRBD1. Trimming took 1 base from V and 4 from J; bases not matched to a gene: 2. CDR1 is KGHSH and CDR2 is LQKENI in the germline V gene. CDR3 length: 14 amino acids. The DNA for the CDR3 is TGTGCCAGCTCACCACTGACAGGGGTCACTGAAGCTTTCTTT. Translation: CASSPLTGVTEAFF.

This clone was observed a handful of times. The rearrangement links TRBV3-1 (or the pseudogene TRBV3-2) to TRBJ1-5; the match to TRBD1 covers 8 bases. Looked up from germline, CDR1 is LGHDT and CDR2 is YNNKEL (reference sequence). The CDR3 spans 13 residues. Trimming cost V 5 bases and J 6 bases; bases outside gene matches: 3. Here the CDR3 DNA reads TGTGCCAGCAGCGCAGGGGGCAGTCAGCCCCAGCATTTT. It yields the protein CASSAGGSQPQHF.

Comments on this clone: This may be a read error, as it is one base from a much larger clone. The V and J genes are TRBV27 and TRBJ2-7; D might be TRBD2 (6 bases). V dropped 4 bases and J dropped 3 bases, with 10 bases sitting between them. The CDR3 contains 13 residues. Germline assignment: CDR1 MNHEY and CDR2 SMNVEV (reference sequence). DNA for the CDR3: TGTGCCAGCAGTTCCCGGGACTTCTACGAGCAGTACTTC. Translating it yields CASSSRDFYEQYF.

The chain couples TRBV25-1 to TRBJ2-7; D unclear. The CDR3 has 12 residues. The V gene's germline CDR1 is MGHDK and CDR2 SYGVNS. Trimming cost V 4 bases and J 4 bases, with 8 bases left between them. The CDR3 nucleotides read TGTGCCAGCAGTGGTAACAGATACGAGCAGTACTTC. It translates to CASSGNRYEQYF.

This chain joins TRBV6-5 and TRBJ1-4; no clear D gene. Trimming shortened V by 4 bases and J by 0 bases, and 9 bases separated the two germline ends. CDR3 length: 15 amino acids. CDR1 and CDR2 (germline): MNHEY, SVGAGI. Here the CDR3 reads CASSFLRATNEKLFF. The CDR3 DNA reads TGTGCCAGCAGTTTCCTCCGTGCAACTAATGAAAAACTGTTTTTT.

The chain links TRBV5-1 to TRBJ1-1; D not resolved. CDR3 size: 13 residues. CDR1 and CDR2 (germline): SGHRS, YFSETQ. V lost 1 base to trimming and J lost 7 bases, with 11 bases between them. DNA of the CDR3: TGCGCCAGCAGCTTGCCTAACCCTGATGAAGCTTTCTTT. It specifies CASSLPNPDEAFF.

This chain joins TRBV2 and TRBJ2-5; 9 nucleotides agree with TRBD2. Germline V gives CDR1 SNHLY, CDR2 FYNNEI. The CDR3 is 16 amino acids. Germline trimming cut 0 bases from V and 2 bases from J; bases unmatched to any gene: 4. The CDR3 coding sequence is TGTGCCAGCAGTGAAGCAATGGCGGGGGGGCAAGAGACCCAGTACTTC. Its translation is CASSEAMAGGQETQYF.

The V call is TRBV4-3, the J call TRBJ2-1; 11 bases line up with TRBD2. CDR1 and CDR2 (germline): LGHNA, YSLEER. Unmatched junction bases numbered 10, after V lost 6 bases and J lost 6 bases. The CDR3 runs 16 residues. In DNA form, the CDR3 reads TGCGCCAGCAGTCCGAACGTAGCGGGAGGGCGCAATGAGCAGTTCTTC. This codes for CASSPNVAGGRNEQFF.

V gene TRBV19 combines with J gene TRBJ2-5; 11 nucleotides line up with TRBD2. CDR1 and CDR2 from the germline V gene are LNHDA and SQIVND (reference sequence). Losses at the gene ends were 6 bases for V and 4 bases for J; bases not matched to a gene: 7. The length of the CDR3 is 15 residues. The CDR3 loop reads CASSPYGTSGETQYF. CDR3 DNA sequence: TGTGCCAGTAGCCCATACGGGACTAGCGGAGAGACCCAGTACTTC.

V usage is TRBV19 and J usage is TRBJ1-6, with D maybe TRBD1 (5 bases). Trimming removed 6 bases from V and 5 bases from J, with 11 bases in between. Germline CDR1 is LNHDA and CDR2 is SQIVND (reference sequence). The CDR3 is 14 amino acids. Written as DNA, the CDR3 is TGTGCCAGTAGATCGGGGGTTAATAATTCACCCCTCCACTTT. Translating gives CASRSGVNNSPLHF.

This rearrangement joins TRBV4-2 to TRBJ1-4; TRBD1 is a possible D gene (5 bases). Germline CDR1 LGHNA, CDR2 YNFKEQ. This CDR3 is built from 18 residues. V lost 0 bases to trimming and J lost 7 bases, with 21 bases between them. The CDR3 DNA reads TGTGCCAGCAGCCAAGAAGGGGCCTCTCGGGGGGGGAGTGAAAAACTGTTTTTT. Translation: CASSQEGASRGGSEKLFF.

CDR3 bases: TGTGCCAGCAGCCCGGGACTAGCGGGAGACAGTTATGCCAAAAACATTCAGTACTTC. Protein: CASSPGLAGDSYAKNIQYF. J is TRBJ2-4 and V is TRBV5-4; TRBD2 aligns across 14 bases. The V and J ends lost 4 bases and 1 base, in that order; junction bases with no gene match: 10. From germline, CDR1 is SGHNT and CDR2 YYREEE (reference sequence). The CDR3 contains 19 residues.

The chain is built from TRBV28 and TRBJ2-7; D is possibly TRBD1 (6 bases). The CDR3 totals 15 residues. CDR1 is MDHEN, CDR2 SYDVKM, per germline. V was trimmed by 4 bases and J by 2 bases, leaving 15 bases between them. The CDR3 region is CASSSKGVVPYEQYF. The CDR3 nucleotides are TGTGCCAGCAGTTCCAAGGGGGTGGTTCCCTACGAGCAGTACTTC.

This chain links TRBV6-1 with TRBJ1-6; D unresolved. This CDR3 has 13 residues. V dropped 7 bases and J dropped 10 bases, with 14 bases sitting between them. Germline lookup yields CDR1 MNHNS and CDR2 SASEGT. CDR3 sequence reads: CASKESTESPLHF. In DNA, the CDR3 is TGTGCCAGCAAGGAGTCTACTGAATCACCCCTCCACTTT.